Below are 17 T cell receptor beta chains sequenced from a single sample in a study of B cell selection in AIRE deficiency. Regulatory T cells were sorted as CD4+CD25hiCD127low/negative cells. Measured with immunoSEQ multiplex PCR; TCRdb has only the in-frame clones, and not every one. The sample gives some 21,000 clones, 94% of which show up once; roughly 1.9% is in the top ten. Sequenced: Tregs sorted from PBMCs. The receptor source for this set is a human donor with AIRE deficiency.

The V and J genes are TRBV5-1 and TRBJ2-3; tentatively, D is TRBD1 or TRBD2 (5 bases each). V shed 3 bases and J shed 0 bases, with 14 bases lying between them. Germline CDR1 reads SGHRS; CDR2 reads YFSETQ. This CDR3 contains 16 residues. The CDR3 is CASSWIRGASTDTQYF. In DNA form, the CDR3 reads TGCGCCAGCAGCTGGATCCGGGGCGCGAGCACAGATACGCAGTATTTT. The whole variable domain, remainder taken from reference TRBV5-1 and TRBJ2-3, is KAGVTQTPRYLIKTRGQQVTLSCSPISGHRSVSWYQQTPGQGLQFLFEYFSETQRNKGNFPGRFSGRQFSNSRSEMNVSTLELGDSALYLCASSWIRGASTDTQYFGPGTRLTVL.

The chain has TRBV6-5 and TRBJ2-7; D not certain. The CDR3 contains 15 residues. Germline V gene data show CDR1 as MNHEY and CDR2 as SVGAGI. V lost 2 bases and J 2 bases, leaving 13 bases between the germline ends. For the CDR3, the DNA is TGTGCCAGCAGTTACGTCCCCGCCAACCCCTACGAGCAGTACTTC. It specifies CASSYVPANPYEQYF.

This rearrangement joins TRBV19 to TRBJ1-2; D perhaps matches TRBD1 (5 bases). There are 16 residues in the CDR3. Germline-derived CDR1 and CDR2 are LNHDA and SQIVND (reference sequence). V lost 5 bases, J lost 4 bases, and 20 bases lay in between. This CDR3 is CASSVTRVPAVYGYTF. For the CDR3, the DNA is TGTGCCAGTAGTGTCACCAGGGTTCCGGCAGTCTATGGCTACACCTTC.

This rearrangement joins TRBV21-1 to TRBJ2-5; TRBD2 reflects the table's D call only, with no check against the DNA. TRBV21-1 is termed a pseudogene. This CDR3 spans 15 amino acids. The CDR3 loop is CASSKARAGQETQYF. The CDR3 nucleotides are TGTGCCAGCAGCAAAGCGCGGGCAGGACAAGAGACCCAGTACTTC.

The rearrangement joins TRBV18 to TRBJ2-5; tentatively, D is TRBD2 (6 bases). V dropped 5 bases and J dropped 2 bases, with 18 bases sitting between them. The CDR3 totals 16 residues. Germline CDR1 and CDR2: KGHSH and LQKENI. The CDR3 reads CASSGTAASRQETQYF. CDR3 coding DNA: TGTGCCAGCTCAGGGACTGCGGCTAGCAGACAAGAGACCCAGTACTTC.

The chain uses TRBV6-5 and TRBJ2-3, with unresolved D. CDR3 length: 14 residues. Germline values: CDR1 MNHEY, CDR2 SVGAGI. Trimming cost V 6 bases and J 4 bases, with 14 bases left between them. CDR3 coding DNA: TGTGCCAGCAGCCTAATGGTAGCCGCAGATACGCAGTATTTT. This sequence encodes CASSLMVAADTQYF.

The gene calls are TRBV2 and TRBJ2-1, with 10 bases matching TRBD2. Per germline, CDR1 SNHLY and CDR2 FYNNEI. With V trimmed by 6 bases and J by 4 bases, 15 bases remained unmatched. The CDR3 has 18 residues. For the CDR3, the DNA is TGTGCCAGCAGCCCGACCGCGATAGCGGGAGGAGGTTACAATGAGCAGTTCTTC. Protein sequence: CASSPTAIAGGGYNEQFF.

This chain connects TRBV11-3 to TRBJ1-4; 7 bases are shared with TRBD1. V trimming: 5 bases; J trimming: 2 bases; junction bases outside the gene matches: 5. The CDR3 totals 15 residues. CDR1 and CDR2 from the germline V gene are SGHNT and YENEEA. DNA for the CDR3: TGTGCCAGCAGCCGGACGGGACAGACTAATGAAAAACTGTTTTTT. Encoded protein: CASSRTGQTNEKLFF.

The chain has TRBV28 and TRBJ1-1; D is ambiguous. Trimming took off 3 bases at V and 11 bases at J, with 16 bases between the two ends. Germline CDR1 MDHEN, CDR2 SYDVKM. This CDR3 comprises 13 residues. The CDR3 bases are TGTGCCAGCAGTTTCGGTTTGAAGGTGGAGGCTTTCTTT. Amino acid sequence: CASSFGLKVEAFF.

The chain couples TRBV5-6 to TRBJ2-4; TRBD2 matches at 7 bases. Germline CDR1 reads SGHDT; CDR2 reads YYEEEE. Losses at the gene ends were 1 base for V and 0 bases for J; bases not matched to a gene: 4. There are 16 residues in the CDR3. The DNA of the CDR3 is TGTGCCAGCAGCTTGCTAGTAGCGGGAGCCAAAAACATTCAGTACTTC. Encoded protein: CASSLLVAGAKNIQYF. Using reference TRBV5-6 and TRBJ2-4 for the parts outside the CDR3, the full variable domain is DAGVTQSPTHLIKTRGQQVTLRCSPKSGHDTVSWYQQALGQGPQFIFQYYEEEERQRGNFPDRFSGHQFPNYSSELNVNALLLGDSALYLCASSLLVAGAKNIQYFGAGTRLSVL.

This chain joins TRBV18 and TRBJ2-3; tentatively, D is TRBD2 (5 bases). The CDR3 contains 17 residues. The V end lost 1 base, the J end lost 3 bases, and 17 bases lay between the germline ends. Germline CDR1 KGHSH, CDR2 LQKENI. CDR3 in DNA: TGTGCCAGCTCACCACTGTTCGGTCTAGCAAAGACAGATACGCAGTATTTT. Residues: CASSPLFGLAKTDTQYF.

This chain connects TRBV7-3 to TRBJ2-3; D not certain. The CDR3 sequence is 13 residues long. In germline, CDR1 is SGHTA, CDR2 FQGTGA. V was shortened by 5 bases and J by 2 bases, with 8 bases between the two germline ends. The CDR3, as DNA: TGTGCCAGCAGCCCCCCAGCCACAGATACGCAGTATTTT. Translated: CASSPPATDTQYF.

The CDR3 DNA reads TGTGCCAGCACAAAAGGGCAGGGAATCGCGAGTCAGCCCCAGCATTTT. This gives the protein CASTKGQGIASQPQHF. V gene TRBV6-6 combines with J gene TRBJ1-5, with a possible D match to TRBD1 (5 bases). Germline V gene lookup returns CDR1 MNHNY and CDR2 SVGAGI (reference sequence). The CDR3 has 16 amino acids. V lost 7 bases and J 6 bases, leaving 22 bases between the germline ends.

This chain joins TRBV11-3 and TRBJ2-7; TRBD2 matches 14 bases. The CDR3 loop spans 15 amino acids. The trim removed 2 bases at V and 6 bases at J, leaving 3 bases unmatched. Germline CDR1 SGHNT, CDR2 YENEEA. In DNA, the CDR3 is TGTGCCAGCAGCTTAACCGGGACTAGCGGGAGCGAGCAGTACTTC. It specifies CASSLTGTSGSEQYF.

The V call is TRBV30, the J call TRBJ1-1, with 9 bases identical to TRBD1. The germline V gene has CDR1 GTSNPN and CDR2 SVGIG (reference sequence). There are 14 residues in the CDR3. V was clipped by 2 bases and J by 3 bases; unmatched bases: 4. Written as DNA, the CDR3 is TGTGCCTGGAGTTTATACAGGGGGCACACTGAAGCTTTCTTT. It yields the protein CAWSLYRGHTEAFF.

The V gene is TRBV7-2, the J gene TRBJ1-1; no clear D. Deletions cut 1 base from V and 4 bases from J, with 13 bases between. In germline, CDR1 is SGHTA, CDR2 FQGNSA. The CDR3 is 15 residues long. The CDR3 loop is CASSLGLVGGTEAFF. Here the CDR3 DNA reads TGTGCCAGCAGCTTAGGCCTAGTTGGCGGCACTGAAGCTTTCTTT.

V is TRBV6-5 and J is TRBJ2-7; D tentatively reads TRBD1 or TRBD2 (5 bases each). Germline V gene sequence: CDR1 MNHEY, CDR2 SVGAGI. The V end was cut by 0 bases, the J end by 2 bases, with 14 bases between. The CDR3 has 16 residues. CDR3 DNA: TGTGCCAGCAGTTACTCGTCAGGGACGGGGCCCTACGAGCAGTACTTC. Amino acids: CASSYSSGTGPYEQYF.